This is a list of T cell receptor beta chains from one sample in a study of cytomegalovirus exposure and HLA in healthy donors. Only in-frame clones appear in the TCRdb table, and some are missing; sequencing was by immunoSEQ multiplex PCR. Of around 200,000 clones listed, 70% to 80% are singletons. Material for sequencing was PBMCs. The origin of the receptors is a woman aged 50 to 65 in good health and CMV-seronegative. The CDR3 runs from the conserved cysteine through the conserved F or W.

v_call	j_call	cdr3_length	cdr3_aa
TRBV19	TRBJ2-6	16	CASNGEAKSGANVLTF
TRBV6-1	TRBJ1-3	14	CASSELSSGNTIYF
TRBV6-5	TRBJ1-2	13	CASSDPPGGGYTF
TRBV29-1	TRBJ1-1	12	CSAQGASTEAFF
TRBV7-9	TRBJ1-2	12	CASSLGQYGYTF
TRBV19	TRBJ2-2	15	CASSILQGGTGELFF
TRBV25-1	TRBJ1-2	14	CASSEAGLSNGYTF
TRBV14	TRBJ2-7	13	CASSHPFSYEQYF
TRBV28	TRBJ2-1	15	CASSITSGGRNEQFF
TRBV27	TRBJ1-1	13	CASSWRGKTEAFF
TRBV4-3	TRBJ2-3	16	CASSQEGSISGDTQYF
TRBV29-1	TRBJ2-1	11	CSAGHNNEQFF
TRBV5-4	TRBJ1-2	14	CASSLEGAGYGYTF
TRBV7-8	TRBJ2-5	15	CASSLLQGVLETQYF